This TCR beta chain emerged from a study of T-cell reconstitution after alpha-beta-depleted transplantation in children. Study-level results: Fresh T-cell production supplied most of the T-cell counts and diversity seen one year after transplant. Elevated TCRbeta diversity at day 60 was traced, in some patients, to surviving recipient T cells and thymic progenitors.

The CDR3 has 17 residues. After removal of 2 bases from V and 0 bases from J, the junction contained 7 bases not matched to a gene. Germline loops: CDR1 MGHRA, CDR2 YSYEKL. In this sample, this clonotype turned up a few times. What it binds is not known. The authors prepared the TCRbeta library with unique molecular identifiers. From the PCR reads, TCRdb called clonotypes with MiXCR, one entry per CDR3 protein. The sample shows approximately 300,000 distinct CDR3 sequences, almost 8% of them seen only once. Sample: peripheral blood, taken 360 days after TCRalphabeta/CD19-depleted stem cell transplant. The clonotype was recovered from a female patient between 2 and 15 years old who had a stem cell transplant for Fanconi anemia, so the T cells may come from the graft donor. The chain joins TRBV4-1 to TRBJ1-1; 9 bases align to TRBD1. CDR3 DNA sequence: TGCGCCAGCAGCCAACGTCCCGGGACAGGGTTGAACACTGAAGCTTTCTTT. Translated, it gives CASSQRPGTGLNTEAFF.